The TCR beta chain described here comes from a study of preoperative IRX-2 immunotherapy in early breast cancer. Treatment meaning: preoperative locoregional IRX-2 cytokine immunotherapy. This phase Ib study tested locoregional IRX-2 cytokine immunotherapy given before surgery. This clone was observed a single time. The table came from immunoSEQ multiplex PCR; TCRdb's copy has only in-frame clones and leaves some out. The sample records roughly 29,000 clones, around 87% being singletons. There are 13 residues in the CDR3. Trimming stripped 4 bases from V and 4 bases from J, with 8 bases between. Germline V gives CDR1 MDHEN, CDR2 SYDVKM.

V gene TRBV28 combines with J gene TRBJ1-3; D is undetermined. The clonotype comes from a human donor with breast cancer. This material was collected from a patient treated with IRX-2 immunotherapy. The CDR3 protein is CASSYGIGNTIYF. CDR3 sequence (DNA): TGTGCCAGCAGTTATGGTATCGGAAACACCATATATTTT. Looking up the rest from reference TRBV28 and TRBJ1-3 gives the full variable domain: DVKVTQSSRYLVKRTGEKVFLECVQDMDHENMFWYRQDPGLGLRLIYFSYDVKMKEKGDIPEGYSVSREKKERFSLILESASTNQTSMYLCASSYGIGNTIYFGEGSWLTVV.